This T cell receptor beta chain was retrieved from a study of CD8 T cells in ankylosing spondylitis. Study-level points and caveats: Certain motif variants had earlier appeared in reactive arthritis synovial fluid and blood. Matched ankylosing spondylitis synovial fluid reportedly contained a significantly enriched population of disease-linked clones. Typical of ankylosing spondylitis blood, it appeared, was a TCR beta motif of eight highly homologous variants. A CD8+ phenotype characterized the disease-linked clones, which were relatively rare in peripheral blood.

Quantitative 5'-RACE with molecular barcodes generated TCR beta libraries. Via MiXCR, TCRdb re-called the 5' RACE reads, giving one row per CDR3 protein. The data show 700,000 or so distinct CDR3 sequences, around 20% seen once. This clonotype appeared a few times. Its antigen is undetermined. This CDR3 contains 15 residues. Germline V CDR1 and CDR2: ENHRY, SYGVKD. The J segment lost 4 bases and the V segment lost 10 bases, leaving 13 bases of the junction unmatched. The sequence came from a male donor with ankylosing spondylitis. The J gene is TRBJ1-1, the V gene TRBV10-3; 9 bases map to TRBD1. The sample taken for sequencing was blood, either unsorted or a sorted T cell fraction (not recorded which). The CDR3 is CATRGQGKYGTEAFF. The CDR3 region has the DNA TGTGCCACGCGGGGACAGGGTAAATACGGCACTGAAGCTTTCTTT.